This is a list of T cell receptor beta chains from one sample in a study of beta chain features in type 1 diabetes. Libraries were prepared by immunoSEQ multiplex PCR; TCRdb keeps only in-frame clonotypes and omits some of them. The table has 330,000 or so clones, about 15% seen once. The sequenced material came from central memory CD4+ T cells from blood. Every receptor here comes from a man aged 30-40 years in good health. The CDR3 runs from the conserved cysteine through the conserved F or W. Fields, in order: clone size, J gene, V gene, D gene, CDR3 protein, CDR3 DNA. The D gene is left open where the match is weak. Rows give clone size only sometimes, using once, few, many, or a class for an expanded clone.

>.|TRBJ2-5|TRBV5-1|TRBD1
CASSLASDRGSQYF
TGCGCCAGCAGCTTGGCCTCGGACAGGGGTAGCCAGTACTTC
>.|TRBJ1-2|TRBV28|.
CASSLRVVGYTF
TGTGCCAGCAGTTTGAGGGTTGTGGGCTACACCTTC
>.|TRBJ2-4|TRBV7-9|TRBD1
CASSSRTGGMNIQYF
TGTGCCAGCAGCTCCCGGACAGGGGGCATGAACATTCAGTACTTC
>.|TRBJ2-4|TRBV27|.
CASSLNRVQNIQYF
TGTGCCAGCAGTTTAAACAGGGTCCAAAACATTCAGTACTTC
>.|TRBJ2-7|TRBV10-2|.
CASSESTEGYEQYF
TGCGCCAGCAGTGAGTCGACTGAAGGGTACGAGCAGTACTTC
>few|TRBJ1-2|TRBV7-7|.
CASSPSYPGHGYTF
TGTGCCAGCAGCCCATCATACCCGGGTCATGGCTACACCTTC
>few|TRBJ1-4|TRBV7-2|.
CASARPGNEKLFF
TGTGCCAGCGCCCGGCCGGGTAATGAAAAACTGTTTTTT
>few|TRBJ1-1|TRBV7-7|TRBD1
CASSLDRNTEAFF
TGTGCCAGCAGTCTGGACAGGAATACTGAAGCTTTCTTT
>few|TRBJ2-5|TRBV5-1|TRBD2
CASSWRAGGEETQYF
TGCGCCAGCAGCTGGCGAGCGGGGGGTGAAGAGACCCAGTACTTC
>few|TRBJ1-4|TRBV6-1|.
CASRTTPATNEKLFF
TGTGCCAGCAGGACTACACCGGCAACTAATGAAAAACTGTTTTTT
>.|TRBJ2-3|TRBV7-2|.
CASSLAGDSTDTQYF
TGTGCCAGCAGCTTAGCCGGGGACAGCACAGATACGCAGTATTTT
>few|TRBJ1-2|TRBV6-1|.
CASSSLQGTYGYTF
TGTGCCAGCAGTTCGCTCCAGGGTACCTATGGCTACACCTTC
>.|TRBJ1-1|TRBV5-4|.
CASSQDQLPNTEAFF
TGCGCCAGCAGCCAAGATCAGCTTCCGAACACTGAAGCTTTCTTT
>.|TRBJ2-2|TRBV2|.
CASSGQPVTGELFF
TGTGCCAGCAGTGGACAGCCAGTAACCGGGGAGCTGTTTTTT
>once|TRBJ2-2|TRBV6-4|.
CASSVQQNTGELFF
TGTGCCAGCAGTGTCCAGCAGAACACCGGGGAGCTGTTTTTT
>.|TRBJ2-3|TRBV6-1|TRBD1
CASRQGATDTQYF
TGTGCCAGCAGACAGGGGGCCACAGATACGCAGTATTTT
>few|TRBJ2-1|TRBV10-1|TRBD1
CASRPDRGYNEQFF
TGCGCCAGCAGGCCGGACAGGGGCTACAATGAGCAGTTCTTC
>.|TRBJ2-4|TRBV7-3|TRBD1
CASSGSGGGKNIQYF
TGTGCCAGCAGCGGGTCAGGGGGTGGCAAAAACATTCAGTACTTC
>.|TRBJ1-4|TRBV18|TRBD1
CASSHFGQEREKLFF
TGTGCCAGCTCACACTTCGGACAGGAAAGAGAAAAACTGTTTTTT
>.|TRBJ2-3|TRBV15|.
CATSRDLPGTQYF
TGTGCCACCAGCAGAGATCTTCCAGGGACGCAGTATTTT
>many|TRBJ2-7|TRBV7-9|.
CASSPTGNYEQYF
TGTGCCAGCAGCCCGACAGGAAACTACGAGCAGTACTTC
>few|TRBJ1-2|TRBV5-4|TRBD1
CASSLGRTGDSYGYTF
TGTGCCAGCAGCTTGGGGAGGACAGGGGACTCCTATGGCTACACCTTC
>few|TRBJ2-7|TRBV18|.
CASSPQGRNYEQYF
TGTGCCAGCTCACCACAAGGGAGGAACTACGAGCAGTACTTC
>.|TRBJ1-2|TRBV28|.
CASSTVYGYTF
TGTGCCAGCAGCACCGTCTATGGCTACACCTTC
>.|TRBJ2-3|TRBV30|.
CAWRDTGAPDTQYF
TGTGCCTGGAGGGATACAGGTGCCCCAGATACGCAGTATTTT
>.|TRBJ2-3|TRBV12-5|.
CASGRRDGSTDTQYF
TGTGCTAGTGGTAGAAGGGACGGCAGCACAGATACGCAGTATTTT
>.|TRBJ1-1|TRBV7-2|.
CASSLAGIGTEAFF
TGTGCCAGCAGCTTAGCCGGGATCGGCACTGAAGCTTTCTTT
>.|TRBJ2-5|TRBV7-6|TRBD2
CASSLFQGLAGEETQYF
TGTGCCAGCAGCTTGTTCCAAGGACTAGCGGGGGAAGAGACCCAGTACTTC
>many|TRBJ2-1|TRBV10-3|.
CAISEGPYNEQFF
TGTGCCATCAGTGAGGGCCCCTACAATGAGCAGTTCTTC
>few|TRBJ2-7|TRBV19|.
CASSISRGAYEQYF
TGTGCCAGTAGTATATCGAGAGGGGCCTACGAGCAGTACTTC
>.|TRBJ1-1|TRBV21-1|.
CASSTSPVRQGRNTEAFF
TGTGCCAGCAGCACGAGTCCGGTCAGACAGGGCCGGAACACTGAAGCTTTCTTT
>many|TRBJ2-3|TRBV7-2|TRBD2
CASSLRGGSRDTQYF
TGTGCCAGCAGCTTACGGGGGGGCAGTCGAGATACGCAGTATTTT
>few|TRBJ2-1|TRBV5-1|.
CASSLGGSLSYNEQFF
TGCGCCAGCAGCTTGGGCGGCAGCCTCTCCTACAATGAGCAGTTCTTC
>.|TRBJ1-2|TRBV7-7|TRBD1
CASSPRTGVNYGYTF
TGTGCCAGCAGCCCCCGGACAGGGGTCAACTATGGCTACACCTTC
>few|TRBJ2-7|TRBV10-3|.
CASSPPNRSPYEQYF
TGTGCCAGCAGTCCCCCAAACAGGTCTCCCTACGAGCAGTACTTC
>.|TRBJ1-3|TRBV25-1|TRBD1
CASSEYRGTSGNTIYF
TGTGCCAGCAGTGAATACAGGGGGACCTCTGGAAACACCATATATTTT
>.|TRBJ1-3|TRBV5-4|TRBD1
CASSTGQGFSGNTIYF
TGTGCCAGCAGTACGGGACAGGGCTTCTCTGGAAACACCATATATTTT
>many|TRBJ2-5|TRBV5-8|TRBD1
CASSLGQGKTQYF
TGTGCCAGCAGCTTGGGACAGGGGAAGACCCAGTACTTC
>few|TRBJ2-7|TRBV5-1|TRBD1
CASSPGQGAQYF
TGCGCCAGCAGCCCGGGACAGGGTGCGCAGTACTTC
>.|TRBJ1-2|TRBV7-2|TRBD1
CASSLDDRGYGYTF
TGTGCCAGCAGCTTAGATGACAGGGGCTATGGCTACACCTTC
>few|TRBJ2-2|TRBV5-6|.
CASSFWGLGELFF
TGTGCCAGCAGCTTTTGGGGGTTAGGGGAGCTGTTTTTT
>many|TRBJ2-3|TRBV5-4|TRBD1
CASSWQQGVTDTQYF
TGTGCCAGCAGCTGGCAACAGGGGGTAACAGATACGCAGTATTTT
>few|TRBJ2-5|TRBV7-2|TRBD1
CASSQENRGRETQYF
TGCGCCAGCAGCCAAGAGAACAGGGGCAGAGAGACCCAGTACTTC
>few|TRBJ2-2|TRBV5-1|TRBD2
CASSLDPGLAAGELFF
TGCGCCAGCAGCTTGGATCCAGGACTAGCGGCCGGGGAGCTGTTTTTT
>.|TRBJ2-1|TRBV11-3|.
CASSLEGQSSYNEQFF
TGTGCCAGCAGCTTAGAGGGGCAGAGCTCCTACAATGAGCAGTTCTTC